The 2 T cell receptor beta chains below all came from one sample that was sequenced in a study of cytomegalovirus exposure and HLA in healthy donors. The study ran its PCR with 60 Vbeta and 13 Jbeta primers. Assay used: immunoSEQ multiplex PCR; TCRdb lists only in-frame clones, some missing. This table holds 100,000 to 150,000 clones, approximately 87% found once. Sequenced input: PBMCs. The source of these receptors is a young man in good health and CMV-seropositive.

The V and J genes are TRBV6-5 and TRBJ2-2, with D uncertain. This CDR3 region has 15 residues. Trimming stripped 7 bases from V and 1 base from J, with 13 bases between. The germline V gene has CDR1 MNHEY and CDR2 SVGAGI. DNA of the CDR3: TGTGCCAGCACCCTCCGACGAGGGAACACCGGGGAGCTGTTTTTT. The encoded protein is CASTLRRGNTGELFF.

This rearrangement joins TRBV29-1 to TRBJ2-1, with 10 positions matching TRBD1. J gave up 15 bases and V 6 bases, and 14 bases lay outside the gene matches. The CDR3 covers 13 residues. The germline gives CDR1 SQVTM, CDR2 ANQGSEA. The CDR3 is CSVAGTGAPVGFF. The CDR3 nucleotides are TGCAGCGTGGCCGGGACAGGGGCCCCTGTTGGGTTCTTC.